This record looks at one T cell receptor beta chain sequence and its context. What it binds is unknown. Genomic DNA of every subset was divided equally among multiple immunoSEQ plates. Sequencing used immunoSEQ multiplex PCR; TCRdb keeps in-frame clones, though not all of them. The data contain around 1,900,000 clones, around 93% of them seen just once; the ten biggest clones take up under 2%. The data were taken from a study of shared clonotypes between healthy human individuals. The overall study: There were three CD4 naive, three CD4 memory, two CD8 naive and one CD8 memory plates per donor. Whole-study results and caveats: Clonotype sharing among donors was expected to depend on sequencing depth. Shared clonotypes across all four donors exceeded non-shared ones in generation probability.

Naive-designated CD8 cells lacked CD45RO, were positively enriched for CCR7, and omitted terminally differentiated effector memory CD45RA+ cells. This CDR3 has 17 residues. Germline V gene sequence: CDR1 SEHNR, CDR2 FQNEAQ (reference sequence). V was clipped by 5 bases and J by 1 base; unmatched bases: 10. The sample consisted of naive CD8+ T cells from PBMCs. The chain has TRBV7-9 and TRBJ2-3; 9 bases are shared with TRBD2. This receptor was obtained from a man between 18 and 29 years old in good health. Some clones in this sample may be carry-over from other donors' samples. The CDR3 sequence is CASSPLGLASGTDTQYF. CDR3 DNA: TGTGCCAGCAGCCCTCTGGGACTAGCCTCTGGCACAGATACGCAGTATTTT.